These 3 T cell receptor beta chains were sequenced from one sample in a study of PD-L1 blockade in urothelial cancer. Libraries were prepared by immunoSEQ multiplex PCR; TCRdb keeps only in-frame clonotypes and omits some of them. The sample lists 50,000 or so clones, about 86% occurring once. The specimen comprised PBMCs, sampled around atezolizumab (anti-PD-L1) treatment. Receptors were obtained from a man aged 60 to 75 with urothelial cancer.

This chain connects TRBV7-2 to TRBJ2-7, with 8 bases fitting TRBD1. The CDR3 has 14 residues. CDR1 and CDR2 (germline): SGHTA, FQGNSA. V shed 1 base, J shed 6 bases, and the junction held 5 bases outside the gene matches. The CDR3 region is CASSLGGQGSEQYF. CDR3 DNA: TGTGCCAGCAGCTTAGGAGGACAGGGTAGCGAGCAGTACTTC.

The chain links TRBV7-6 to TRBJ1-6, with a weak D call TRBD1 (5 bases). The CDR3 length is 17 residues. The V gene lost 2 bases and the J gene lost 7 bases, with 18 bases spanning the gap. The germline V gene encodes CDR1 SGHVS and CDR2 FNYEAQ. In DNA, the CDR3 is TGTGCCAGCAGCTTATTGTCCAGGGAAGAAGGAAATTCACCCCTCCACTTT. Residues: CASSLLSREEGNSPLHF.

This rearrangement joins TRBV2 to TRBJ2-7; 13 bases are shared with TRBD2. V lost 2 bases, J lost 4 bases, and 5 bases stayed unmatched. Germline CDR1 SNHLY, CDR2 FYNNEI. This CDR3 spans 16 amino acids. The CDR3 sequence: CASSEPGTSGIYEQYF. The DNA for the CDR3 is TGTGCCAGCAGTGAACCCGGGACTAGCGGGATTTACGAGCAGTACTTC.